These 10 T cell receptor beta chains originate from one sample sequenced in a study of identical twins. In TCRdb, the 5' RACE reads were re-called with MiXCR into one record per CDR3 protein. The sample consists of around 570,000 distinct CDR3 sequences, roughly 9.9% of them appearing once. Another study also made use of these data, one on yellow fever vaccine responses in identical twins.

Material for sequencing was PBMCs. The source is a woman aged 18-35 years in good health.

The sample holds a few counts of this clonotype. The rearrangement uses TRBV2 and TRBJ2-2; D may be TRBD2 (6 bases). The CDR3 consists of 14 residues. The germline V gene has CDR1 SNHLY and CDR2 FYNNEI. V was clipped by 5 bases and J by 7 bases, with 14 bases between them. The DNA of the CDR3 is TGTGCCAGCAGTATCAGGGACTCCGGCGGGGAGCTGTTTTTT. It codes for CASSIRDSGGELFF.

Here the CDR3 DNA reads TGCAGCGTTGAGGGAGGTAGTGGAGGTAGCACCTTC. It translates to CSVEGGSGGSTF. The chain has TRBV29-1 and TRBJ1-2; D unclear. Trimming cost V 3 bases and J 13 bases, with 18 bases left between them. Germline V gene sequence: CDR1 SQVTM, CDR2 ANQGSEA. The CDR3 length is 12 residues. The entire variable domain, with the rest obtained from reference TRBV29-1 and TRBJ1-2, is as follows: SAVISQKPSRDICQRGTSLTIQCQVDSQVTMMFWYRQQPGQSLTLIATANQGSEATYESGFVIDKFPISRPNLTFSTLTVSNMSPEDSSIYLCSVEGGSGGSTFGSGTRLTVV.

A few counts support this clonotype. The chain combines TRBV12-3 or TRBV12-4 with TRBJ2-3; D uncertain. Trimming left V 7 bases short and J 9 bases short, with 26 bases between. The CDR3 covers 16 residues. The CDR3 coding sequence is TGTGCCAGCACCCTTCAGGACCCGCCCCCCAAGAGAACGCAGTATTTT. Translating gives CASTLQDPPPKRTQYF.

The chain has TRBV10-1 and TRBJ2-3, with D uncertain. The V end lost 1 base, the J end lost 4 bases, and 3 bases lay between the germline ends. CDR1 is WNHNN and CDR2 is SYGVQD in the germline V gene (reference sequence). The CDR3 contains 12 residues. CDR3 loop: CASSEYPDTQYF. CDR3 DNA sequence: TGCGCCAGCAGTGAGTATCCAGATACGCAGTATTTT.

The genes are TRBV20-1 and TRBJ2-2; 9 bases line up with TRBD1. From germline, CDR1 is DFQATT and CDR2 SNEGSKA (reference sequence). V gave up 8 bases and J gave up 3 bases; unmatched junction bases: 7. The CDR3 is 14 amino acids. CDR3 nucleotides: TGCAGTTCAAGAGGACAGGGGTACACCGGGGAGCTGTTTTTT. It codes for CSSRGQGYTGELFF.

This clonotype was seen a few times. The V gene is TRBV27, the J gene TRBJ1-1; D remains ambiguous. Trimming pared 8 bases from V and 1 base from J, leaving 8 bases between. The germline V gene encodes CDR1 MNHEY and CDR2 SMNVEV (reference sequence). The CDR3 totals 12 residues. The CDR3 bases are TGTGCCAGCCCTGACAAGAACACTGAAGCTTTCTTT. Protein product: CASPDKNTEAFF.

This clonotype was observed at least ten times. The chain recombines TRBV12-3 or TRBV12-4 with TRBJ2-7; 11 nucleotides agree with TRBD2. The CDR3 totals 16 residues. The V segment lost 0 bases and the J segment 3 bases; nucleotides outside the gene matches: 4. The CDR3 loop reads CASSLAPSGGIYEQYF. In DNA, the CDR3 is TGTGCCAGCAGTTTAGCTCCTAGCGGGGGGATCTACGAGCAGTACTTC.

This clonotype was seen many times. The CDR3 bases are TGTGCCAGCAGTTCCCCAAGCGGGGGGGCTCACGAGCAGTACTTC. It yields the protein CASSSPSGGAHEQYF. The gene calls are TRBV27 and TRBJ2-7, with 10 bases lining up with TRBD2. The V gene's germline CDR1 is MNHEY and CDR2 SMNVEV (reference sequence). This CDR3 comprises 15 residues. Unmatched junction bases numbered 8, after V lost 4 bases and J lost 5 bases.

The CDR3 bases are TGCGCCAGCAGTCCCGGGACCGGCGACGGAGATACGCAGTATTTT. This gives the protein CASSPGTGDGDTQYF. This chain connects TRBV4-3 to TRBJ2-3; D may be TRBD1 or TRBD2 (5 bases each). With 6 bases removed from V and 5 bases from J, the gap between germline ends came to 18 bases. CDR1 is LGHNA and CDR2 is YSLEER in the germline V gene. This CDR3 spans 15 amino acids.

This sequence joins TRBV29-1 and TRBJ2-7; D is ambiguous. Germline values: CDR1 SQVTM, CDR2 ANQGSEA. CDR3 length: 11 residues. V lost 6 bases to trimming and J lost 0 bases, with 6 bases between them. CDR3 loop: CSVVSSYEQYF. In DNA, the CDR3 is TGCAGCGTGGTAAGCTCCTACGAGCAGTACTTC.